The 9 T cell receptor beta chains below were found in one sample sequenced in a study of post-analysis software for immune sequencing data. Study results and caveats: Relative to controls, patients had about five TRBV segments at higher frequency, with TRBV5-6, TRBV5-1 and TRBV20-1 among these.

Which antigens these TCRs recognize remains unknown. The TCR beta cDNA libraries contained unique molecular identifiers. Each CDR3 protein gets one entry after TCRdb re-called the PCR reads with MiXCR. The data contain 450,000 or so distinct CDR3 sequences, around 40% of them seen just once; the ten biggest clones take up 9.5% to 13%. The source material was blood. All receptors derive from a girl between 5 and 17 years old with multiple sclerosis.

The CDR3 DNA reads as TGCAGTGCTAGGGACGGGACAGGGCACTACGAGCAGTACTTC. Translated: CSARDGTGHYEQYF. The chain has TRBV20-1 and TRBJ2-5; TRBD1 matches at 9 bases. The closer fit of TRBJ2-7 to the DNA end suggests the J call may be wrong. Germline CDR1 reads DFQATT; CDR2 reads SNEGSKA (reference sequence). The CDR3 has 14 residues.

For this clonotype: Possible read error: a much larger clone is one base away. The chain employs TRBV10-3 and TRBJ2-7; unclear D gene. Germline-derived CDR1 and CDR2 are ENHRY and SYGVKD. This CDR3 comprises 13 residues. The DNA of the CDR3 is TGTGCCATCAGTGACAGGACCTCCTACGAGCGGTACTTC. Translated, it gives CAISDRTSYERYF.

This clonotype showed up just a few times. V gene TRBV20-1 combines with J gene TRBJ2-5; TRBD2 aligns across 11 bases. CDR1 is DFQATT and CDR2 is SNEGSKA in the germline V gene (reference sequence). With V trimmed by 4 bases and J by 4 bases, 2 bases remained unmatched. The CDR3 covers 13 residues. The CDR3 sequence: CSATLAGAETQYF. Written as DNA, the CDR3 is TGCAGTGCTACACTAGCGGGAGCAGAGACCCAGTACTTC.

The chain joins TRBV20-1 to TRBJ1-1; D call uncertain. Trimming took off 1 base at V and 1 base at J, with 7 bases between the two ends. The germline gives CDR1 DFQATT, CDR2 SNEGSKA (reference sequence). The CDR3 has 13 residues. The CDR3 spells CSARGRPNTEAFF. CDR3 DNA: TGCAGTGCTAGAGGACGGCCGAACACTGAAGCTTTCTTT.

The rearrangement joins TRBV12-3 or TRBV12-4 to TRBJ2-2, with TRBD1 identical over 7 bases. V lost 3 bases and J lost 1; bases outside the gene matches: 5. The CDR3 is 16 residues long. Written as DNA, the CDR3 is TGTGCCAGCAGTTTCAGGCAGGGGGTGAACACCGGGGAGCTGTTTTTT. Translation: CASSFRQGVNTGELFF.

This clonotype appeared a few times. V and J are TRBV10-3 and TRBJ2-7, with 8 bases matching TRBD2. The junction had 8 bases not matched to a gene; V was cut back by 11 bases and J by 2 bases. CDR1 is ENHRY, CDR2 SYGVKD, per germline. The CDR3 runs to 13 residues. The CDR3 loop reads CAATGGYPYEQYF. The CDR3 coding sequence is TGTGCCGCCACGGGGGGGTACCCCTACGAGCAGTACTTC.

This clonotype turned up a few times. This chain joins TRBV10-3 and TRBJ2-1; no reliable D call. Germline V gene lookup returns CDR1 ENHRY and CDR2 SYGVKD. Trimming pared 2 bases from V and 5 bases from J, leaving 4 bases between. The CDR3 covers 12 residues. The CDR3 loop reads CAISEGDNEQFF. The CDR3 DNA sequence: TGTGCCATCAGTGAGGGGGACAATGAGCAGTTCTTC.

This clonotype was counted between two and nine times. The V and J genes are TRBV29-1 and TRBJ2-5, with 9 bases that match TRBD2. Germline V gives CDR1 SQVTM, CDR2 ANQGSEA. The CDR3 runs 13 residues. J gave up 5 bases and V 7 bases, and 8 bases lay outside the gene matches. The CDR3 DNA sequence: TGCAGCGGCGGACTAGCGTTCGGCGAGACCCAGTACTTC. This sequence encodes CSGGLAFGETQYF.

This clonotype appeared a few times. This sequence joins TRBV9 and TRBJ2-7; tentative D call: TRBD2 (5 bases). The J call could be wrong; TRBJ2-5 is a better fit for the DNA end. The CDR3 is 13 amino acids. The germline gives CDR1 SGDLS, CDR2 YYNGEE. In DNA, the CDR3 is TGTGCCAGCAGCGTAGAGCAGGCGGGGACCCAGTACTTC. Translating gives CASSVEQAGTQYF.